The present entry profiles one T cell receptor beta chain with its context. What this receptor recognizes is not known. The input lacks base qualities; no much larger clone sits a single base away. This record belongs to a study of blood T cell repertoires in COVID-19 (dated by TCRdb to between 2020 and 2021). Turning to the overall study: The collaborator samples originated in the United States, Italy and Spain and spanned the acute and convalescent phases of COVID-19. The sample metadata nearly always contained a de-identified subject ID, COVID-19 status, age in years and sex. Subjects who had been exposed to COVID-19, were actively infected with it, or had recovered from it provided the deeply sampled blood TCRbeta repertoires that made up the dataset. The samples were drawn from two sources: the first 160 participants of the ongoing ImmuneRACE study, and some 1,300 subjects contributed by 6 global collaborators. Where available, HLA class I and class II types were taken from metadata supplied by the sample provider and were not determined by assay-based typing. A freely available public database, intended as a resource for researchers studying the immune response to SARS-CoV-2, is where the repertoires were released. The material from the prospective study consisted of cDNA or gDNA derived from T cells, B-cell-depleted T cells, or PBMCs.

The paper's findings and limits, for the study overall: How much clinical and demographic metadata was included differed by source and by participant, and the metadata was provided uncurated.

The junction carries 11 bases between V and J, which are trimmed by 4 bases and 4 bases respectively. The CDR3 runs 13 residues from the cysteine to the phenylalanine. Just CDR3 DNA is preserved here, 39 bases in frame from base 1. From the germline V gene, CDR1 is SQVTM and CDR2 is ANQGSEA. TCRbeta CDR3 regions were amplified from genomic DNA using the immunoSEQ Assay, a bias-controlled multiplex PCR. On the study's bioinformatics: Within the assay, amplification of reference gene primers was used to estimate how many nucleated cells each sample contained. To quantify the absolute abundance of each unique TCRbeta CDR3 rearrangement, sequence reads were collapsed and filtered. For each sample, productive Simpson clonality was calculated as the square root of Simpson's diversity index over productive rearrangements. Here the immuneACCESS table is served through TCRdb, limited to in-frame sequences with V and J called. Missing clones are a known gap in these copies; in checked studies unresolved V genes cover under half, and the rest lacks a known reason. The V and J calls and the clone size are those of that table, but D and trimming were determined from the DNA. The sample table contains roughly 330,000 clones; only one count was recorded for 65% to 90% of them. Together, the top ten hold more than 9% of the sample.

Enrolling through a virtual design, the prospective study's participants ranged in age from roughly 18 to 95 years and lived across about two dozen United States geographic areas. To assign participants to cohorts, the prospective study relied on clinical history that participants themselves reported in a screening survey and a study questionnaire. Recovered participants in ImmuneRACE Cohort 3 were defined by two consecutive negative NP/OP PCR tests, clearance by a healthcare professional, or resolution of symptoms. In the prospective study, mobile phlebotomists collected whole blood, serum and a nasopharyngeal or oropharyngeal swab from each participant. Over an approximately two-month period, participants in the prospective study had the option of providing additional blood draws and questionnaires. Prospective study blood samples were shipped either frozen or at room temperature before DNA extraction.

This chain joins TRBV29-1 to TRBJ2-1; no D gene is confidently identified. Material for sequencing was PBMCs or T cells enriched from blood (not recorded which). The source of this sequence is a woman under 30 who had recovered from COVID-19. Here the CDR3 is given as CSVAGGRYNEQFF. The DNA sequence follows: TGCAGCGTTGCTGGCGGAAGGTACAATGAGCAGTTCTTC.